This record concerns one TCR beta chain sequence. What it recognizes is unknown. The assay was immunoSEQ multiplex PCR, and TCRdb's table has in-frame clones only and misses some. The table has under 7,000 clones, roughly 80% seen once; the top ten hold 75% to 90%. The record originates from a study of STAT3 mutations in large granular lymphocyte leukemia. On the study more broadly: Canonical activating STAT3 mutations were detected in roughly half of the longitudinally sequenced T-LGLL patients.

Findings and limits, study-wide: In several patients, dominant TCR clone burden exceeded STAT3 mutant burden. At least one immunodominant TCR beta clonotype appeared in every T-cell large granular lymphocyte leukemia patient.

Trimming stripped 0 bases from V and 8 bases from J, with 8 bases between. CDR1 and CDR2 (germline): SGHRS, YFSETQ. CDR3 size: 12 residues. This clonotype was obtained from a man aged 40-50 years with T-cell large granular lymphocyte leukemia. Some clones in this sample may be carry-over from other donors' samples. The sequenced material came from peripheral blood mononuclear cells. The genes are TRBV5-1 and TRBJ1-2, with D unclear. CDR3 in amino acids: CASSLDAGGYTF. CDR3 bases: TGCGCCAGCAGCTTGGATGCAGGAGGCTACACCTTC. The full variable domain, in which reference TRBV5-1 and TRBJ1-2 provide the parts outside the CDR3, is KAGVTQTPRYLIKTRGQQVTLSCSPISGHRSVSWYQQTPGQGLQFLFEYFSETQRNKGNFPGRFSGRQFSNSRSEMNVSTLELGDSALYLCASSLDAGGYTFGSGTRLTVV.